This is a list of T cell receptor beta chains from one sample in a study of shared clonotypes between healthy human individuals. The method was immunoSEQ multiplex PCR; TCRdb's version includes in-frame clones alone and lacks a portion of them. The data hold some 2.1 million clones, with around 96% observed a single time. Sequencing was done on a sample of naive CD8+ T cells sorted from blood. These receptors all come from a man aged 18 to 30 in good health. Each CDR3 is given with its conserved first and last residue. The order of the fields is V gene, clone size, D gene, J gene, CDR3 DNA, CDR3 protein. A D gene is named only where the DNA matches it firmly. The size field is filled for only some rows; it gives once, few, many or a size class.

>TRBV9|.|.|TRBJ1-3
TGTGCCAGCAGCGTAGATCAAGTATACTCTGGAAACACCATATATTTT
CASSVDQVYSGNTIYF
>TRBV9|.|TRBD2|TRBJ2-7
TGTGCCAGCAGCGTTGGTGGGCTAGCGGACTACGAGCAGTACTTC
CASSVGGLADYEQYF
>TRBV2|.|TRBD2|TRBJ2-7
TGTGCCAGCAGACTCGGACTAGCGACCAACTACGAGCAGTACTTC
CASRLGLATNYEQYF
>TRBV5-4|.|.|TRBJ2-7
TGTGCCAGCAGCTTGGGGGACAAGCCCTACGAGCAGTACTTC
CASSLGDKPYEQYF
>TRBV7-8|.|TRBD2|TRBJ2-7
TGTGCCAGCAGCCCTAGGACTAGCGGGGGTGTCGAGCAGTACTTC
CASSPRTSGGVEQYF
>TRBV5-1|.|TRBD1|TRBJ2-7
TGCGCCAGCAGCTTGGTACAGGGGTACAACGAGCAGTACTTC
CASSLVQGYNEQYF
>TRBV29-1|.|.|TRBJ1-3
TGCAGCGTTGAATTGGGGGACGGAAACACCATATATTTT
CSVELGDGNTIYF
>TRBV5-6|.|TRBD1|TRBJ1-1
TGTGCCAGCAGCGAACAGGGGGCGTCGGGAGCTTTCTTT
CASSEQGASGAFF
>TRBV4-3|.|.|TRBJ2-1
TGCGCCAGCAGCCAAGATCCCACGGGAGCGGAGAACAATGAGCAGTTCTTC
CASSQDPTGAENNEQFF
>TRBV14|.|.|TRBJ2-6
TGTGCCAGCAGCCCCTATGCCGCCGGCTCTGGGGCCAACGTCCTGACTTTC
CASSPYAAGSGANVLTF
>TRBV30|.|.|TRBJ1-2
TGTGCCTGGAGCCCTGGCGGGGGGGGCTACACCTTC
CAWSPGGGGYTF
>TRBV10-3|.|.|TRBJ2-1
TGTGCCATCAGTGAGTCAAGCGGAGTTACCTACAATGAGCAGTTCTTC
CAISESSGVTYNEQFF
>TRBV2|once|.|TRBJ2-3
TGTGCCAGCAGTGAGGGCTCGGGAAGCACAGATACGCAGTATTTT
CASSEGSGSTDTQYF
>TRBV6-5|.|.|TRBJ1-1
TGTGCCAGCAGTTCGGCCCTTGAAGCTTTCTTT
CASSSALEAFF
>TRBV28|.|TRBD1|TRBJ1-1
TGTGCCAGCAGTCCCCGACAGGGCAGGCTGGATGAAGCTTTCTTT
CASSPRQGRLDEAFF
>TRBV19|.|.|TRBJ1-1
TGTGCCAGTAGTATAGCCCCAGGAGACACTGAAGCTTTCTTT
CASSIAPGDTEAFF
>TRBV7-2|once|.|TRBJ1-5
TGTGCCAGCAGCCCCGCGGTCGGGAGGCCGAGCAATCAGCCCCAGCATTTT
CASSPAVGRPSNQPQHF